This T cell receptor (beta chain) came from a study of blood T cell repertoires in COVID-19. Study as a whole: Donors in the United States, Italy and Spain gave samples during acute or convalescent COVID-19. The cDNA or gDNA used as material had been derived from T cells, B-cell-depleted T cells, or PBMCs.

Profiling relied on immunoSEQ multiplex PCR, and the TCRdb table lists in-frame clones only, not all of them. The repertoire holds 210,000 or so clones, roughly 85% seen once, with 4% to 6% in the top ten. During active infection, Seattle patients enrolled and were then monitored through disease. The origin of this receptor is a man aged 45-65 years with COVID-19, enrolled during active disease. The sample was peripheral blood.

The CDR3 here is CAWSPGVSYTEAFF. In nucleotides, the CDR3 is TGTGCCTGGAGTCCAGGGGTATCATACACTGAAGCTTTCTTT. V and J are TRBV30 and TRBJ1-1, with D perhaps matching TRBD1 (6 bases). Germline CDR1 GTSNPN, CDR2 SVGIG (reference sequence). The V gene lost 2 bases and the J gene lost 3 bases, with 13 bases spanning the gap. There are 14 residues in the CDR3.